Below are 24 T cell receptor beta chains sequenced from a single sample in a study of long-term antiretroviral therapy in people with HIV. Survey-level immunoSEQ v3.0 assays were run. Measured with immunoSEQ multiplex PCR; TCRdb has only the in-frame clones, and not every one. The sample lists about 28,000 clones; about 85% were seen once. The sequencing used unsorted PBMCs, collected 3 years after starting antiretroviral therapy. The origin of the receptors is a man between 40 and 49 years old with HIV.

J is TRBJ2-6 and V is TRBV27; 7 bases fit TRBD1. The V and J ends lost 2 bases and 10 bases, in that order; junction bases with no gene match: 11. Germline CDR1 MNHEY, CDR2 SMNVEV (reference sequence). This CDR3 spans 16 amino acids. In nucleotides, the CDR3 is TGTGCCAGCAGTTTAAGGGGACAGATTCCGATTAACGTCCTGACTTTC. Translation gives CASSLRGQIPINVLTF.

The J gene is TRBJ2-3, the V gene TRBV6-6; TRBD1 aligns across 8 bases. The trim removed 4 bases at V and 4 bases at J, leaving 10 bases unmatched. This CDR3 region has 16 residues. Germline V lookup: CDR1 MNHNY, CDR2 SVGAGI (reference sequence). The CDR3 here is CASSSTQGAGSDTQYF. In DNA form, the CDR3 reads TGTGCCAGCAGTTCCACCCAGGGGGCTGGGTCAGATACGCAGTATTTT.

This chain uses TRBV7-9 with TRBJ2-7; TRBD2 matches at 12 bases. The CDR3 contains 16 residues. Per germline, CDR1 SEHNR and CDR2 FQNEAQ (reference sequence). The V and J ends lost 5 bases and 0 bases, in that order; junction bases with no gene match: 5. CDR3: CASSPGTSGLSYEQYF. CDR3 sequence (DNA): TGTGCCAGCAGCCCAGGGACTAGCGGGCTCTCCTACGAGCAGTACTTC. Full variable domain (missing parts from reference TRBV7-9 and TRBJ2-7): DTGVSQNPRHKITKRGQNVTFRCDPISEHNRLYWYRQTLGQGPEFLTYFQNEAQLEKSRLLSDRFSAERPKGSFSTLEIQRTEQGDSAMYLCASSPGTSGLSYEQYFGPGTRLTVT.

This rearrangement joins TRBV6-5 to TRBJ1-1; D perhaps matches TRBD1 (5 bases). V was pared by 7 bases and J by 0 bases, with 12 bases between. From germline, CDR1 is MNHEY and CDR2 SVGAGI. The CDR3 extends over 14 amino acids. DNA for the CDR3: TGTGCCAGCACGCAGGGTGATTTGAACACTGAAGCTTTCTTT. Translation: CASTQGDLNTEAFF.

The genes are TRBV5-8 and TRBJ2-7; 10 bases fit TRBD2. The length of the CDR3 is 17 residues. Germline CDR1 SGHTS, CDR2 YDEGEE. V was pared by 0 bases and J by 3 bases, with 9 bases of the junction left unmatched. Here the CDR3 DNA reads TGTGCCAGCAGCTTGGATACAGCGGGAGGGCTAGGCTACGAGCAGTACTTC. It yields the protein CASSLDTAGGLGYEQYF.

Written as DNA, the CDR3 is TGCGCCAGCAGTGAAGCCACTGAGAACACTGAAGCTTTCTTT. Translating it yields CASSEATENTEAFF. The rearrangement links TRBV10-2 to TRBJ1-1; D call uncertain. V lost 3 bases to trimming and J lost 1 base, with 9 bases between them. The CDR3 is 14 amino acids. The germline CDR1 and CDR2 sequences are WSHSY and SAAADI.

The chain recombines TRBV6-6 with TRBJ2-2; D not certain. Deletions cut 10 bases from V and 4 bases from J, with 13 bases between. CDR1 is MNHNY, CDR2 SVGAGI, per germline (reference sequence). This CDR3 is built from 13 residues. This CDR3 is CATQTGSTGELFF. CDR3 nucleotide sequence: TGTGCCACGCAGACCGGCAGCACCGGGGAGCTGTTTTTT.

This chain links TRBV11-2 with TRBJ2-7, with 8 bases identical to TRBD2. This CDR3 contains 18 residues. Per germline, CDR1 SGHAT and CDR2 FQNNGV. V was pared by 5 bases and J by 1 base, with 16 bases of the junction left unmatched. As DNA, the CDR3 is TGTGCCAGCAGCCTGGGAGGGGCGCGGCTAGCGGGTTCCTACGAGCAGTACTTC. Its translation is CASSLGGARLAGSYEQYF. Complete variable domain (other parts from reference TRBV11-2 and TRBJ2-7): EAGVAQSPRYKIIEKRQSVAFWCNPISGHATLYWYQQILGQGPKLLIQFQNNGVVDDSQLPKDRFSAERLKGVDSTLKIQPAKLEDSAVYLCASSLGGARLAGSYEQYFGPGTRLTVT.

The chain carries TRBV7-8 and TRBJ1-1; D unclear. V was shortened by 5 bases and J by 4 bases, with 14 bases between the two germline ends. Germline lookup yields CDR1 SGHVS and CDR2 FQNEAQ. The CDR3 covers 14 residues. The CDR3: CASSTDGGITEAFF. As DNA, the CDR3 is TGTGCCAGCAGCACGGATGGAGGGATCACTGAAGCTTTCTTT.

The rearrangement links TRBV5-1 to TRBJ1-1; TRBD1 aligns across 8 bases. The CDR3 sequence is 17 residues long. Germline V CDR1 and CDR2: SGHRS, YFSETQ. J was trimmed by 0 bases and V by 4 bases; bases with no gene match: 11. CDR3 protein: CASSPGTGQLVNTEAFF. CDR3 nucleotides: TGCGCCAGCAGCCCGGGGACAGGCCAGTTGGTGAACACTGAAGCTTTCTTT.

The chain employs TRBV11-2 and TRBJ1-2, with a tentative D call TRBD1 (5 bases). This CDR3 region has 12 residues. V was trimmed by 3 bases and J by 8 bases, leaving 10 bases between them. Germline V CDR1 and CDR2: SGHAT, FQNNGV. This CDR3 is CASSLGGAGYTF. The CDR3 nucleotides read TGTGCCAGCAGCTTGGGGGGAGCCGGCTACACCTTC. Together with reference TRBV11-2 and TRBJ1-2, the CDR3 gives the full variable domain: EAGVAQSPRYKIIEKRQSVAFWCNPISGHATLYWYQQILGQGPKLLIQFQNNGVVDDSQLPKDRFSAERLKGVDSTLKIQPAKLEDSAVYLCASSLGGAGYTFGSGTRLTVV.

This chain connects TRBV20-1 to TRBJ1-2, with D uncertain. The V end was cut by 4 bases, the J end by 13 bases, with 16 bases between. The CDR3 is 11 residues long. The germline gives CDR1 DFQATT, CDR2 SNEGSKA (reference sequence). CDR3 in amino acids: CSAKNLHTTTF. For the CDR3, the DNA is TGCAGTGCTAAAAATCTCCACACTACCACCTTC.

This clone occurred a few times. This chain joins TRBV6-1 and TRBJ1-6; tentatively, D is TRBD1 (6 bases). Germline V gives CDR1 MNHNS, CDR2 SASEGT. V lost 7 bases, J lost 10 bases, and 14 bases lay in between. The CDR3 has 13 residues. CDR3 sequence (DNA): TGTGCCAGCATTGGACAGCCCTTCTCACCCCTCCACTTT. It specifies CASIGQPFSPLHF.

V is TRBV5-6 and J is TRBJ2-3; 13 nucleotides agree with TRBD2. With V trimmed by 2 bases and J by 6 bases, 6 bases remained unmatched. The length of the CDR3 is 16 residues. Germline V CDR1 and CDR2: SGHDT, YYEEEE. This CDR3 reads CASSLTSGRASDTQYF. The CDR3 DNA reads TGTGCCAGCAGCTTAACTAGCGGGAGGGCCTCGGATACGCAGTATTTT.

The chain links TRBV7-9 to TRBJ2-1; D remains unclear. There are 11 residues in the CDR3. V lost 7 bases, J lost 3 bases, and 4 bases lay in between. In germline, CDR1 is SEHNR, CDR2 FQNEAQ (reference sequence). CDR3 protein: CASNFYNEQFF. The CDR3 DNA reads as TGTGCCAGCAACTTCTACAATGAGCAGTTCTTC.

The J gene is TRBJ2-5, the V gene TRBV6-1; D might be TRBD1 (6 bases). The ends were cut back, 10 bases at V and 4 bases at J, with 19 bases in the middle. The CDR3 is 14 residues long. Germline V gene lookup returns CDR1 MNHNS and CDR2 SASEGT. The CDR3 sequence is CATKSRDKGETQYF. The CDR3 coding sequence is TGTGCCACTAAAAGTCGGGACAAAGGAGAGACCCAGTACTTC.

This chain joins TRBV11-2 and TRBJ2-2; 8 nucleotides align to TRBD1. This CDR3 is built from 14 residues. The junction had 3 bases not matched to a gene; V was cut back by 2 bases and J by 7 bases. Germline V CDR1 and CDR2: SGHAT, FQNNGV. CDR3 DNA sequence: TGTGCCAGCAGCTTACCAGGGGGCGGCGGGGAGCTGTTTTTT. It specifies CASSLPGGGGELFF.

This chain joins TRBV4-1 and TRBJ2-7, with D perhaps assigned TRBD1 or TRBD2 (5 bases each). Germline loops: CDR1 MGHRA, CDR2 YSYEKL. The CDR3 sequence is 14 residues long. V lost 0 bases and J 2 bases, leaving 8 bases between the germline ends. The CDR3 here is CASSQDRGPYEQYF. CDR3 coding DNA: TGCGCCAGCAGCCAAGATCGGGGACCCTACGAGCAGTACTTC.

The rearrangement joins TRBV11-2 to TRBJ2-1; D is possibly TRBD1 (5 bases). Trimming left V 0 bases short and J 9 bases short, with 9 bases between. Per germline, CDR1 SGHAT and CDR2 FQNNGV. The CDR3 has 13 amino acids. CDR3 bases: TGTGCCAGCAGCTTAGAGGGGCCGGTTGAGCAGTTCTTC. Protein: CASSLEGPVEQFF.

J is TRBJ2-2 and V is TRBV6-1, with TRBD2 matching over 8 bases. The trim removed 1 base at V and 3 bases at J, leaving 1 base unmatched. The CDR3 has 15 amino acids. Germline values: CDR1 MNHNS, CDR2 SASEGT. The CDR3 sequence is CASSEGSGDTGELFF. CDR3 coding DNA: TGTGCCAGCAGTGAAGGTAGCGGGGACACCGGGGAGCTGTTTTTT.

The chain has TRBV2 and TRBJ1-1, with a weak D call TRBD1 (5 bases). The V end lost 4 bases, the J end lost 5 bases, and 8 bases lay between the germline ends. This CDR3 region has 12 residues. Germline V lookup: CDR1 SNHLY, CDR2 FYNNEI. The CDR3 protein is CASSGGGTEAFF. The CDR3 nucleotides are TGTGCCAGCAGTGGGGGGGGGACTGAAGCTTTCTTT.

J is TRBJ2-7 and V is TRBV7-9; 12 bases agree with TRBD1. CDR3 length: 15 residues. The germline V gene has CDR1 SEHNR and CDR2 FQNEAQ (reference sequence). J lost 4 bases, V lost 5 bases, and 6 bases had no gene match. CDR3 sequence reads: CASSAPGQGAYEQYF. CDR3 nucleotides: TGTGCCAGCAGCGCACCGGGACAGGGGGCTTACGAGCAGTACTTC.

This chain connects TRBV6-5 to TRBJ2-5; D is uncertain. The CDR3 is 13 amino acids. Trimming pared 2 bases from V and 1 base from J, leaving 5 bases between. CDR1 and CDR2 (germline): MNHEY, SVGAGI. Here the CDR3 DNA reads TGTGCCAGCAGTTACAGGGTCCAAGAGACCCAGTACTTC. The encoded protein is CASSYRVQETQYF.

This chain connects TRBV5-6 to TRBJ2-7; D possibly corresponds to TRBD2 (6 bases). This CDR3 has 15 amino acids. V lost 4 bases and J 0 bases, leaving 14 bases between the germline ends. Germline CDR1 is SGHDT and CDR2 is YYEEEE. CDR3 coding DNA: TGTGCCAGCAGCACCGCACCAGCGGGCTCCTACGAGCAGTACTTC. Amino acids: CASSTAPAGSYEQYF.